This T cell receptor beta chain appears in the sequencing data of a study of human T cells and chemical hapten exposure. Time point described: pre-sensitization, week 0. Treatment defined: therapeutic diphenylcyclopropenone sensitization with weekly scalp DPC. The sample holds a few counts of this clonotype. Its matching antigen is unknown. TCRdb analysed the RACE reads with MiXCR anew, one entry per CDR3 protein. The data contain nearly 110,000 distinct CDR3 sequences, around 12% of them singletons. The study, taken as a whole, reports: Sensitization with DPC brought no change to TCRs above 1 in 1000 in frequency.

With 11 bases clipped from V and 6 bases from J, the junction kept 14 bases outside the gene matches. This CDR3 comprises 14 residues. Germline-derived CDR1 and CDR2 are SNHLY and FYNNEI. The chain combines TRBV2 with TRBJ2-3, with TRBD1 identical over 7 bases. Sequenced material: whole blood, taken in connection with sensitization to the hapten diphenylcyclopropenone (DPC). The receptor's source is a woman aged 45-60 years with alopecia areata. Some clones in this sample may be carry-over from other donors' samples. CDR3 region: CAGRLGGTDDTQYF. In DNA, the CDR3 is TGTGCCGGACGCTTAGGGGGCACGGACGATACGCAGTATTTT.